What follows are 25 T cell receptor beta chains derived from one specimen sequenced in a study of blood T cell repertoires in COVID-19. Profiling relied on immunoSEQ multiplex PCR, and the TCRdb table lists in-frame clones only, not all of them. The sample has under 300,000 clones, roughly 90% seen once. Sequenced sample: PBMCs or T cells enriched from blood (not recorded which). These receptors were obtained from a woman aged 30 to 39 who had recovered from COVID-19.

The rearrangement uses TRBV12-3 or TRBV12-4 and TRBJ2-1, with a tentative D call TRBD1 (6 bases). The V end lost 2 bases, the J end lost 9 bases, and 11 bases lay between the germline ends. CDR3 size: 13 residues. CDR3 protein: CASSLLGDTEQFF. In DNA form, the CDR3 reads TGTGCCAGCAGTTTATTGGGGGACACTGAGCAGTTCTTC.

This clone was counted between two and nine times. The rearrangement uses TRBV5-1 and TRBJ2-1, with D unclear. This CDR3 has 13 amino acids. Trimming took off 5 bases at V and 1 base at J, with 7 bases between the two ends. The germline gives CDR1 SGHRS, CDR2 YFSETQ. This CDR3 is CASRTESYNEQFF. The CDR3 DNA reads as TGCGCCAGCAGGACGGAGTCCTACAATGAGCAGTTCTTC.

The V call is TRBV13, the J call TRBJ2-7; 8 bases match TRBD1. This CDR3 is built from 15 residues. Trimming at V came to 6 bases and at J to 5 bases, leaving 12 bases not matched to a gene. Germline V gene lookup returns CDR1 PRHDT and CDR2 FYEKMQ (reference sequence). This CDR3 reads CASRNQPGTGNEQYF. The CDR3 bases are TGTGCCAGCAGGAACCAACCCGGGACAGGCAACGAGCAGTACTTC.

This clone was seen a few times. The genes are TRBV7-2 and TRBJ1-5; 7 bases match TRBD1. CDR3 length: 15 amino acids. V gave up 10 bases and J gave up 2 bases; unmatched junction bases: 11. The germline V gene has CDR1 SGHTA and CDR2 FQGNSA. The CDR3 protein is CATTTGVVGNQPQHF. The CDR3 bases are TGTGCCACCACTACAGGGGTAGTGGGCAATCAGCCCCAGCATTTT.

The chain employs TRBV11-2 and TRBJ2-7; maybe TRBD1 (5 bases). The CDR3 is made up of 14 amino acids. Germline values: CDR1 SGHAT, CDR2 FQNNGV. V dropped 1 base and J dropped 3 bases, with 10 bases sitting between them. In DNA form, the CDR3 reads TGTGCCAGCAGCTTAGTGGCAGGGATCTACGAGCAGTACTTC. This sequence encodes CASSLVAGIYEQYF.

The V call is TRBV5-1, the J call TRBJ1-4; a weak D match, TRBD1 (5 bases). CDR1 and CDR2 from the germline V gene are SGHRS and YFSETQ. This CDR3 is 17 amino acids long. V lost 4 bases, J lost 8 bases, and 24 bases lay in between. CDR3 protein: CASSLQPTTVGGEKLFF. The DNA of the CDR3 is TGCGCCAGCAGCCTCCAACCCACGACAGTGGGTGGAGAAAAACTGTTTTTT.

The V call is TRBV5-5, the J call TRBJ2-6, with D possibly TRBD2 on 6 matching bases. The length of the CDR3 is 15 residues. The V gene lost 7 bases and the J gene lost 3 bases, with 14 bases spanning the gap. CDR1 is SGHKS, CDR2 YYEKEE, per germline (reference sequence). CDR3 bases: TGTGCCAGCGGGACTCTGGGAAGTGGGGCCAACGTCCTGACTTTC. Encoded protein: CASGTLGSGANVLTF.

V and J are TRBV7-9 and TRBJ1-2; D may be TRBD1 (5 bases). Trimming removed 0 bases at V and 4 bases at J, with 15 bases between. This CDR3 comprises 16 residues. Germline V CDR1 and CDR2: SEHNR, FQNEAQ (reference sequence). The CDR3 is CASSLASQGRTYGYTF. CDR3 DNA: TGTGCCAGCAGCTTAGCGAGCCAGGGCCGTACCTATGGCTACACCTTC.

The chain is built from TRBV16 and TRBJ2-1, with TRBD2 matching 8 bases. With V trimmed by 4 bases and J by 6 bases, 5 bases remained unmatched. This CDR3 contains 14 residues. From germline, CDR1 is KGHSY and CDR2 FQNENV. The CDR3 is CASSRSGRFNEQFF. The CDR3 bases are TGTGCCAGCAGCCGGAGCGGGAGATTCAATGAGCAGTTCTTC.

The V and J genes are TRBV7-9 and TRBJ2-7; D is possibly TRBD1 (6 bases). V was clipped by 5 bases and J by 7 bases, with 18 bases between them. This CDR3 comprises 14 residues. CDR1 is SEHNR and CDR2 is FQNEAQ in the germline V gene (reference sequence). CDR3 loop: CASSIGHRVGEQYF. CDR3 sequence (DNA): TGTGCCAGCAGCATCGGCCACAGGGTTGGGGAGCAGTACTTC.

The chain uses TRBV11-1 and TRBJ2-7; D perhaps matches TRBD1 (6 bases). The germline V and J ends were trimmed by 2 bases and 7 bases, with 18 bases remaining between them. Germline V lookup: CDR1 SGHAT, CDR2 FQDESV (reference sequence). The CDR3 has 15 amino acids. The CDR3 loop reads CASSLTGTLLREQYF. For the CDR3, the DNA is TGTGCCAGCAGCTTAACCGGGACACTCCTCCGTGAGCAGTACTTC.

V is TRBV28 and J is TRBJ2-5, with 11 nucleotides matching TRBD2. J was trimmed by 5 bases and V by 5 bases; bases with no gene match: 10. Germline lookup yields CDR1 MDHEN and CDR2 SYDVKM. The CDR3 is 16 amino acids. Here the CDR3 DNA reads TGTGCCAGCAGTAGCTTAGCGGGGGGGCCTGCGGAGACCCAGTACTTC. Translating gives CASSSLAGGPAETQYF.

CDR3 sequence: CASSPWTLDSPLHF. CDR3 nucleotide sequence: TGTGCCAGCAGCCCGTGGACACTGGATTCACCCCTCCACTTT. The chain recombines TRBV3-1 (or the pseudogene TRBV3-2) with TRBJ1-6, with D possibly matching TRBD1 (5 bases). The V gene lost 4 bases and the J gene lost 8 bases, with 12 bases spanning the gap. CDR1 LGHDT and CDR2 YNNKEL come from the germline V gene (reference sequence). There are 14 residues in the CDR3.

This clone was counted a single time. The chain combines TRBV9 with TRBJ1-2; TRBD1 is a possible D gene (5 bases). Germline assignment: CDR1 SGDLS and CDR2 YYNGEE. The CDR3 is 16 amino acids. V was cut by 0 bases and J by 8 bases, with 20 bases left in between. The chain's CDR3 is CASSVEGGRWGRGYTF. Written as DNA, the CDR3 is TGTGCCAGCAGCGTAGAAGGCGGCAGGTGGGGCCGGGGCTACACCTTC.

For the CDR3, the DNA is TGTGCCAGCAGTACAGGGTTAAATCAGCCCCAGCATTTT. Translating it yields CASSTGLNQPQHF. The V and J genes are TRBV5-6 and TRBJ1-5; the D gene is possibly TRBD1 (6 bases). The V gene's germline CDR1 is SGHDT and CDR2 YYEEEE. V dropped 5 bases and J dropped 4 bases, with 10 bases sitting between them. The length of the CDR3 is 13 residues.

CDR3 sequence: CASSLQGTWDSPLHF. In DNA form, the CDR3 reads TGTGCCAGCAGTTTACAGGGAACGTGGGATTCACCCCTCCACTTT. This rearrangement joins TRBV27 to TRBJ1-6, with D maybe TRBD1 (5 bases). The CDR3 runs 15 residues. Germline values: CDR1 MNHEY, CDR2 SMNVEV (reference sequence). The V end lost 2 bases, the J end lost 8 bases, and 13 bases lay between the germline ends.

The chain is built from TRBV5-6 and TRBJ2-1; tentatively, D is TRBD1 (5 bases). Trimming cost V 4 bases and J 10 bases, with 12 bases left between them. Germline CDR1 reads SGHDT; CDR2 reads YYEEEE. The CDR3 contains 12 residues. This CDR3 reads CASSPWGREQFF. The CDR3 DNA sequence: TGTGCCAGCAGCCCTTGGGGCAGAGAGCAGTTCTTC.

V usage is TRBV5-1 and J usage is TRBJ2-5; 9 nucleotides agree with TRBD2. This CDR3 comprises 16 residues. Looked up from germline, CDR1 is SGHRS and CDR2 is YFSETQ. The V and J ends lost 3 bases and 2 bases, in that order; junction bases with no gene match: 8. CDR3 sequence reads: CASSYEAGGAQETQYF. CDR3 sequence (DNA): TGCGCCAGCAGCTACGAAGCGGGGGGCGCTCAAGAGACCCAGTACTTC.

This chain uses TRBV12-5 with TRBJ2-1; 8 positions agree with TRBD2. Germline V CDR1 and CDR2: LGHNT, FRNRAP. The CDR3 is made up of 15 amino acids. V lost 1 base to trimming and J lost 2 bases; unmatched junction nucleotides: 1. The CDR3 loop is CASGLGGRPYNEQFF. The CDR3 bases are TGTGCTAGTGGTTTGGGCGGGAGGCCCTACAATGAGCAGTTCTTC. The full variable domain, in which reference TRBV12-5 and TRBJ2-1 provide the parts outside the CDR3, is DARVTQTPRHKVTEMGQEVTMRCQPILGHNTVFWYRQTMMQGLELLAYFRNRAPLDDSGMPKDRFSAEMPDATLATLKIQPSEPRDSAVYFCASGLGGRPYNEQFFGPGTRLTVL.

This clone appeared a single time. This chain joins TRBV28 and TRBJ1-5; TRBD1 matches at 8 bases. V dropped 3 bases and J dropped 9; count of bases not matched to a gene: 7. The CDR3 contains 14 residues. Germline-derived CDR1 and CDR2 are MDHEN and SYDVKM. CDR3 residues: CASSLTGARGPQHF. CDR3 nucleotides: TGTGCCAGCAGTTTGACAGGGGCCCGGGGGCCCCAGCATTTT.

The genes are TRBV5-1 and TRBJ2-1; 8 bases are shared with TRBD2. The germline gives CDR1 SGHRS, CDR2 YFSETQ. V was pared by 0 bases and J by 4 bases, with 6 bases of the junction left unmatched. CDR3 length equals 16 residues. The CDR3 sequence is CASSLATGLAYNEQFF. DNA of the CDR3: TGCGCCAGCAGCTTGGCTACCGGACTAGCTTACAATGAGCAGTTCTTC.

The chain combines TRBV28 with TRBJ2-7; 7 bases agree with TRBD1. Trimming cost V 5 bases and J 4 bases; bases outside gene matches: 11. The germline V gene has CDR1 MDHEN and CDR2 SYDVKM. The CDR3 is made up of 15 amino acids. The CDR3: CASSLPRGQIYEQYF. Here the CDR3 DNA reads TGTGCCAGCAGTCTCCCTAGGGGGCAGATTTACGAGCAGTACTTC.

The chain has TRBV12-3 or TRBV12-4 and TRBJ1-5; 7 bases are a match to TRBD1. V was pared by 6 bases and J by 6 bases, with 5 bases of the junction left unmatched. The CDR3 runs 13 residues. This chain's CDR3 is CASSTGVSQPQHF. CDR3 coding DNA: TGTGCCAGCAGCACAGGGGTAAGTCAGCCCCAGCATTTT.

The chain uses TRBV5-1 and TRBJ2-6; D is perhaps TRBD1 (5 bases). Trimming left V 0 bases short and J 0 bases short, with 7 bases between. Germline lookup yields CDR1 SGHRS and CDR2 YFSETQ. The CDR3 runs to 16 residues. CDR3 region: CASSLGGSSGANVLTF. Here the CDR3 DNA reads TGCGCCAGCAGCTTGGGGGGCAGCTCTGGGGCCAACGTCCTGACTTTC.

The CDR3 is CASSMREVSYEQYF. CDR3 DNA: TGTGCCAGTAGTATGCGGGAGGTCTCCTACGAGCAGTACTTC. V usage is TRBV19 and J usage is TRBJ2-7; 8 nucleotides align to TRBD2. Germline assignment: CDR1 LNHDA and CDR2 SQIVND (reference sequence). This CDR3 contains 14 residues. The junction had 1 base not matched to a gene; V was cut back by 3 bases and J by 0 bases.